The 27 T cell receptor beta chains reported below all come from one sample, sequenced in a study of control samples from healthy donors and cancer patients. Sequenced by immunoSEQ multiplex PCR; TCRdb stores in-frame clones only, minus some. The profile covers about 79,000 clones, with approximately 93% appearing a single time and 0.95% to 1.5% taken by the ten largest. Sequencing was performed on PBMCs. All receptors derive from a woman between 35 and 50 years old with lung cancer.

CDR3 sequence: CASSLNRAYEQYF. CDR3 DNA sequence: TGTGCCAGCAGCTTGAACAGGGCCTACGAGCAGTACTTC. This chain uses TRBV5-6 with TRBJ2-7, with TRBD1 as a possible D gene (6 bases). The CDR3 consists of 13 residues. Germline CDR1 is SGHDT and CDR2 is YYEEEE. Between the trimmed V and J ends, which lost 1 base and 2 bases, there was a span of 7 bases.

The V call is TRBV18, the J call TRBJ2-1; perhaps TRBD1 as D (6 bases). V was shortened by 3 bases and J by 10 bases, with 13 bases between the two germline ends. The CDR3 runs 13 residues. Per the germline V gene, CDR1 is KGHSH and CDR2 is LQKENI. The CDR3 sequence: CASSPSVQGEQFF. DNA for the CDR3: TGTGCCAGCTCACCCTCGGTCCAGGGGGAGCAGTTCTTC.

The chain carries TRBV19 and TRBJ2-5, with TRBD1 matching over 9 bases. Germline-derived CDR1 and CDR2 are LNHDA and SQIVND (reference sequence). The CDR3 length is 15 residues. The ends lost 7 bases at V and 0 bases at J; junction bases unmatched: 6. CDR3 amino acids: CASTSGTGNQETQYF. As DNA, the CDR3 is TGTGCCAGTACGTCCGGGACAGGGAACCAAGAGACCCAGTACTTC.

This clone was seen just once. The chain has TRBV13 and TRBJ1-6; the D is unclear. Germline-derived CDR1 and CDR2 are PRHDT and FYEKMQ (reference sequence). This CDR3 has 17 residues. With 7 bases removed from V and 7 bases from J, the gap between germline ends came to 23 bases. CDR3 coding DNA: TGTGCCAGCAAGAGGTACATTCCGGCCCTCGGGAATTCACCCCTCCACTTT. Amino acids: CASKRYIPALGNSPLHF. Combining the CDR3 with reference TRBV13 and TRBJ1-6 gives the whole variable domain AAGVIQSPRHLIKEKRETATLKCYPIPRHDTVYWYQQGPGQDPQFLISFYEKMQSDKGSIPDRFSAQQFSDYHSELNMSSLELGDSALYFCASKRYIPALGNSPLHFGNGTRLTVT.

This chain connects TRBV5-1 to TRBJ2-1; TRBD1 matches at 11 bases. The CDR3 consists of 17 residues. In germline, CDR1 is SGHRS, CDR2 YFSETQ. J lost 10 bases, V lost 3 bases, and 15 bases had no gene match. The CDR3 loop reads CASSSQGLGQGALEQFF. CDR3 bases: TGCGCCAGCAGCTCACAGGGGCTAGGACAGGGGGCTTTGGAGCAGTTCTTC. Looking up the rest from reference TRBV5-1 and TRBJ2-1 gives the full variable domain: KAGVTQTPRYLIKTRGQQVTLSCSPISGHRSVSWYQQTPGQGLQFLFEYFSETQRNKGNFPGRFSGRQFSNSRSEMNVSTLELGDSALYLCASSSQGLGQGALEQFFGPGTRLTVL.

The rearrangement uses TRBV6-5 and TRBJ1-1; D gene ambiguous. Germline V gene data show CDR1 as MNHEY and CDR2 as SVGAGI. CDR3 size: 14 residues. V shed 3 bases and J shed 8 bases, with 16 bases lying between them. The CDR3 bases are TGTGCCAGCAGTTATGCTGTTGGTGGTTTAGAAGCTTTCTTT. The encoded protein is CASSYAVGGLEAFF.

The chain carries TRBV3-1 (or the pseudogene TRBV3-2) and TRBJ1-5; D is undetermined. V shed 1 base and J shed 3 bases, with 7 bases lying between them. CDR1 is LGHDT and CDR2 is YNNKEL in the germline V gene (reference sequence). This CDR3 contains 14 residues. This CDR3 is CASSQAKDNQPQHF. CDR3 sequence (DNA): TGTGCCAGCAGCCAAGCGAAGGACAATCAGCCCCAGCATTTT.

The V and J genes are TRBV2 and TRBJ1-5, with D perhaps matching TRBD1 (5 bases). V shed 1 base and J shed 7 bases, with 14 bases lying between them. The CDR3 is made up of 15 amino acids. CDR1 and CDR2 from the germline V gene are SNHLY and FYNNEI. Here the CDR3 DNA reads TGTGCCAGCAGTGAAGGGTTTACAGGACTCCAGCCCCAGCATTTT. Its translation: CASSEGFTGLQPQHF.

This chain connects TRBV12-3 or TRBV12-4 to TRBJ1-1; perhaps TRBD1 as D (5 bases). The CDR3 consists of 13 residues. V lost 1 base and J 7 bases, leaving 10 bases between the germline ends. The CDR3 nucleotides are TGTGCCAGCAGTTTAGTGGGGGTTAGTGAAGCTTTCTTT. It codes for CASSLVGVSEAFF.

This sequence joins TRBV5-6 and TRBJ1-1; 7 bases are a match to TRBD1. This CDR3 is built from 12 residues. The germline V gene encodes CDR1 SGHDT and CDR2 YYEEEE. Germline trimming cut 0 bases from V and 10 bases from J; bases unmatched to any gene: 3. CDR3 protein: CASSLVRGRAFF. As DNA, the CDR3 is TGTGCCAGCAGCTTGGTGAGGGGGCGAGCTTTCTTT. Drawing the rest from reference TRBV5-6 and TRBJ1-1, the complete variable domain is DAGVTQSPTHLIKTRGQQVTLRCSPKSGHDTVSWYQQALGQGPQFIFQYYEEEERQRGNFPDRFSGHQFPNYSSELNVNALLLGDSALYLCASSLVRGRAFFGQGTRLTVV.

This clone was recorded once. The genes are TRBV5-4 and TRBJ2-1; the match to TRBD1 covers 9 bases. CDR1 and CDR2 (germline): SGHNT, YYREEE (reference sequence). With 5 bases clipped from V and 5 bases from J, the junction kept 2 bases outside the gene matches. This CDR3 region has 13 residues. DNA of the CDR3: TGTGCCAGCAGAGGGACAGGGAACAATGAGCAGTTCTTC. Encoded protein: CASRGTGNNEQFF.

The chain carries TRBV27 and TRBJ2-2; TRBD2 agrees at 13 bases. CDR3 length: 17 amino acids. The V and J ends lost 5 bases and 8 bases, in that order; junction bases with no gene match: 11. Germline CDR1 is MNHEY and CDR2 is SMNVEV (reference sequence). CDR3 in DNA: TGTGCCAGCAGTATACTAGCGGGGGGGCCCCTCGCTGGGGAGCTGTTTTTT. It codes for CASSILAGGPLAGELFF.

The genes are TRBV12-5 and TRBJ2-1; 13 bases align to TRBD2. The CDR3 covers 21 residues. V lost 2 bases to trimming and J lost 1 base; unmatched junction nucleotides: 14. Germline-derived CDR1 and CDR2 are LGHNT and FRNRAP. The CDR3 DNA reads TGTGCTAGTGGTTTGTCCCTGTGGAGACTAGCGGGGGGCGAATCCTACAATGAGCAGTTCTTC. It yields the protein CASGLSLWRLAGGESYNEQFF.

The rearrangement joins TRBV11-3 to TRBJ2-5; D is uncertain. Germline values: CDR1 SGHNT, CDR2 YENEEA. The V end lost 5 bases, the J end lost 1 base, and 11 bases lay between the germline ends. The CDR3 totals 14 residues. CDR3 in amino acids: CASSGWEAQETQYF. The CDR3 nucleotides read TGTGCCAGCAGCGGTTGGGAAGCCCAAGAGACCCAGTACTTC.

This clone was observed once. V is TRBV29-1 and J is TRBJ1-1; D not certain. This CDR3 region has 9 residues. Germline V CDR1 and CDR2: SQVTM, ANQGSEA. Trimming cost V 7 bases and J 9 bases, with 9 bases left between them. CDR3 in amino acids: CSASNQAFF. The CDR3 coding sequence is TGCAGCGCCTCCAACCAAGCTTTCTTT.

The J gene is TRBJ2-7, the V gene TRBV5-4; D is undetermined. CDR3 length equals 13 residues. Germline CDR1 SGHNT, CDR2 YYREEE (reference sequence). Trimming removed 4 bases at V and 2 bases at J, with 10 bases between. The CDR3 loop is CASSTSPPYEQYF. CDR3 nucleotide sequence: TGTGCCAGCAGCACCTCCCCCCCCTACGAGCAGTACTTC.

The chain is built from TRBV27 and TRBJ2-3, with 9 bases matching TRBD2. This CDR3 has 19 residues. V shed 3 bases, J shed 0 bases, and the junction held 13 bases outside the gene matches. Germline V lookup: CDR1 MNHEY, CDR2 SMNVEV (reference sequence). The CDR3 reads CASSFLPSLLAGSTDTQYF. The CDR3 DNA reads TGTGCCAGCAGTTTTCTCCCCAGCTTGCTAGCGGGGAGCACAGATACGCAGTATTTT.

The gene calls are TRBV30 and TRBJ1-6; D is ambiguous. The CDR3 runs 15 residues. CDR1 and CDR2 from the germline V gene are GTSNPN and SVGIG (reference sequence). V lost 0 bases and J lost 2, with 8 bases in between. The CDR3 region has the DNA TGTGCCTGGAGTGTAGTGGCAGCCTATAATTCACCCCTCCACTTT. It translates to CAWSVVAAYNSPLHF.

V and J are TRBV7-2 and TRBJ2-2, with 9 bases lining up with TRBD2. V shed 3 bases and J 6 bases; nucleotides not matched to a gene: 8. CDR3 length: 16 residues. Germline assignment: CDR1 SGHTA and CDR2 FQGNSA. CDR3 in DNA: TGTGCCAGCAGCTTTGGAGCTCTAGCGGGGTCCGGGGAGCTGTTTTTT. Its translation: CASSFGALAGSGELFF. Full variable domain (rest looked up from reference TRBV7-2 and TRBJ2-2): GAGVSQSPSNKVTEKGKDVELRCDPISGHTALYWYRQSLGQGLEFLIYFQGNSAPDKSGLPSDRFSAERTGGSVSTLTIQRTQQEDSAVYLCASSFGALAGSGELFFGEGSRLTVL.

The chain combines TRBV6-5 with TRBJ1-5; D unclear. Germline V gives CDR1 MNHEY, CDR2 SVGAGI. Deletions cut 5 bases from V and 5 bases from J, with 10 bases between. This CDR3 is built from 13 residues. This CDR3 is CASSPRRDQPQHF. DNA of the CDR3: TGTGCCAGCAGTCCGAGACGGGATCAGCCCCAGCATTTT.

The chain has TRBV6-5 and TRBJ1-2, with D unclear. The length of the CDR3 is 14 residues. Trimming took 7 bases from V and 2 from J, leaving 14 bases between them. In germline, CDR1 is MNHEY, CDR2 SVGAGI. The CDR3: CASIPRGLNYGYTF. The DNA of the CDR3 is TGTGCCAGCATTCCAAGAGGATTAAACTATGGCTACACCTTC.

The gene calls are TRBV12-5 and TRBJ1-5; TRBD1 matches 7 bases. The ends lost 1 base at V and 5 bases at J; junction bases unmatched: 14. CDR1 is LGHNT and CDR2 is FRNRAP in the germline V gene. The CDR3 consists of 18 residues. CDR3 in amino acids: CASGLDNRQGRSHQPQHF. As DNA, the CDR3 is TGTGCTAGTGGTTTGGACAACCGACAGGGACGAAGCCATCAGCCCCAGCATTTT.

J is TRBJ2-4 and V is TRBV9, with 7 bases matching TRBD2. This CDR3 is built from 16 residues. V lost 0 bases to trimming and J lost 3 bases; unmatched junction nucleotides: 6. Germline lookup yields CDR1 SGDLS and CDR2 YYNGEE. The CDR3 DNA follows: TGTGCCAGCAGCGTAGGGGCGGGGGATGGCAAAAACATTCAGTACTTC. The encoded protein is CASSVGAGDGKNIQYF.

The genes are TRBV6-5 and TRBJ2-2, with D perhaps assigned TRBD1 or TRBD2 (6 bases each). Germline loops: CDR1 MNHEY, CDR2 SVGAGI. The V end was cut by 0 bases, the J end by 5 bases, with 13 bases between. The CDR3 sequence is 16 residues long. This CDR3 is CASSYSEGVVTGELFF. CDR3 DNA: TGTGCCAGCAGTTACTCGGAGGGGGTTGTTACCGGGGAGCTGTTTTTT.

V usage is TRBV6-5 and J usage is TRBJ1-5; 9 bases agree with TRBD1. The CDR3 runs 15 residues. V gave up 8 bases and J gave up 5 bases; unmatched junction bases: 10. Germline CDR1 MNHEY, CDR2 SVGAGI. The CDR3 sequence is CASRKGQGLDQPQHF. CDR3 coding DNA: TGTGCCAGCCGAAAGGGACAGGGATTGGATCAGCCCCAGCATTTT.

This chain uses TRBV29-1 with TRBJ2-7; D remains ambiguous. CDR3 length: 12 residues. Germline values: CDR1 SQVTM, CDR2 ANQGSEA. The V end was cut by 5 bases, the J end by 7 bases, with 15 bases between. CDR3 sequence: CSVSITPDEQYF. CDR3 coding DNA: TGCAGCGTTTCGATAACCCCGGATGAGCAGTACTTC.

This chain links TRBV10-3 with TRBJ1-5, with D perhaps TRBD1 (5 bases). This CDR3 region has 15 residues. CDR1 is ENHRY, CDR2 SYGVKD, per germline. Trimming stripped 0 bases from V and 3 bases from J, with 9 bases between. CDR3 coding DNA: TGTGCCATCAGTGAGTCGGGGGGGAACAATCAGCCCCAGCATTTT. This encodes CAISESGGNNQPQHF.